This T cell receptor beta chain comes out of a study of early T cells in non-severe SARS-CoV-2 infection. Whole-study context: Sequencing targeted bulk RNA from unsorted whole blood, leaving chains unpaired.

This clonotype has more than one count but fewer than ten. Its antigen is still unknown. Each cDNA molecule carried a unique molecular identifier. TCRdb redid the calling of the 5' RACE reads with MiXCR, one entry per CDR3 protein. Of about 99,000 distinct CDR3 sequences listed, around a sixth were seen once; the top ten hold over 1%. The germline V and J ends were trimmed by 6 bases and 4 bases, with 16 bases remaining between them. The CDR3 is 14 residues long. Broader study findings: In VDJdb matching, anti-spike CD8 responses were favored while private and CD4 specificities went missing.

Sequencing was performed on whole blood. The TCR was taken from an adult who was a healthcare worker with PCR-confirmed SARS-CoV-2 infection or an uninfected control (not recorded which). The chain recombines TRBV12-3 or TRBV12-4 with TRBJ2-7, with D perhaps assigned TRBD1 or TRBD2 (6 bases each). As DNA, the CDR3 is TGTGCCAGCAGGATGCGGGACACCGCTTACGAGCAGTACTTC. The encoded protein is CASRMRDTAYEQYF.